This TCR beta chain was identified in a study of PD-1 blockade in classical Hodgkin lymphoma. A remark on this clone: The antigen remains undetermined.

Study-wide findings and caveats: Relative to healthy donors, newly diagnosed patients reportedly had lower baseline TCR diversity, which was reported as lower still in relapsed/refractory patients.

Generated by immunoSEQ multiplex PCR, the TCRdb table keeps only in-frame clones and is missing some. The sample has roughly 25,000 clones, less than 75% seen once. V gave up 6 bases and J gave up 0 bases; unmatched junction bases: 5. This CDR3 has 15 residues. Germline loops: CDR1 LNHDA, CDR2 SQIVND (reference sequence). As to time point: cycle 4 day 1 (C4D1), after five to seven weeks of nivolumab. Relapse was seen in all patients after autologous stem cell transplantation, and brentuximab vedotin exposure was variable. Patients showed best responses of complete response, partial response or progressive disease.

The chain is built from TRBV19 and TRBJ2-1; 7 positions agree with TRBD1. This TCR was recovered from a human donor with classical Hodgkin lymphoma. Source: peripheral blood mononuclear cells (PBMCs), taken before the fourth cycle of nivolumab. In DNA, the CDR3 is TGTGCCAGTAGGAAGGACAGGAGCTCCTACAATGAGCAGTTCTTC. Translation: CASRKDRSSYNEQFF.